Here is one T cell receptor (beta chain) with its context. This clonotype occurred many times. Its antigen is currently not known. No base quality values were provided; no much bigger clone lies one nucleotide off. This specimen comes from a study of CD8 T cells in ankylosing spondylitis (dated by TCRdb to about 2017). About the study as a whole: To find TCR variants linked to disease, the study profiled T cell receptor beta repertoires in ankylosing spondylitis patients and healthy donors. The full study cohort comprised 25 ankylosing spondylitis patients and roughly 110 healthy donors. Samples of peripheral blood were taken, and for ankylosing spondylitis patients, synovial fluid was collected as well. Overall study results and their limits: A TCR beta motif of several highly homologous amino acid variants appeared characteristic of blood from ankylosing spondylitis patients. The disease-linked clones were reported as significantly enriched in matched synovial fluid samples from ankylosing spondylitis patients. In peripheral blood, the disease-linked clones were found at relatively low frequencies and had a CD8+ phenotype. Some motif variants had previously been reported in the synovial fluid and blood of reactive arthritis patients, which suggests shared mechanisms of disease initiation.

The data were produced on an Illumina HiSeq 2500. Quantitative 5'-RACE with molecular barcodes was used to prepare TCR beta libraries. The authors' analysis ran thus. A new computational method, built on a probabilistic model of VDJ rearrangement, was used to identify disease-linked TCR variants. The public reads were reanalyzed by TCRdb: fastp trimming at Q25, MiXCR alignment, in-frame beta chains only. All rows with the same CDR3 protein become a single entry with the most common DNA and genes. None of the V and J calls come from the authors' own analysis; TCRdb made them. The sample table lists roughly 120,000 distinct CDR3 sequences, 6% to 8.5% of them with a count of one. The ten largest account for approximately 12% of the sample. This receptor was identified in a male donor with ankylosing spondylitis or in good health (not recorded which). What was sequenced was blood, either unsorted or a sorted T cell fraction (not recorded which).

The bases are TGCAGTGCTAGAGATCGAACAGGGACTTCCTACGAGCAGTACTTC. The resulting protein is CSARDRTGTSYEQYF. This sequence uses TRBV20-1 and TRBJ2-7; the D call could be TRBD1 or TRBD2, with each sharing 6 bases. V and J lose 0 bases and 1 base, and a span of 13 bases separates them. The CDR3 contains 15 residues, cysteine and phenylalanine counted. The retained sequence is limited to the CDR3, 45 bases, with the frame set at the first base. The germline V gene encodes CDR1 DFQATT and CDR2 SNEGSKA (reference sequence).